A single sample gave rise to the 28 T cell receptor beta chains below, sequenced in a study of blood T cell repertoires in COVID-19. The protocol was immunoSEQ multiplex PCR, while the TCRdb copy is restricted to in-frame clones and leaves out a portion. The repertoire has about 270,000 clones, approximately 87% of them found once; the top ten carry 2% to 2.5%. Sequencing input: peripheral blood. Source of these receptors: a woman in her forties or fifties with acute or convalescent COVID-19.

The chain is built from TRBV28 and TRBJ2-1; D unresolved. Germline V lookup: CDR1 MDHEN, CDR2 SYDVKM. Trimming cost V 3 bases and J 3 bases, with 12 bases left between them. The CDR3 totals 15 residues. This CDR3 is CASSLSGGNYNEQFF. The CDR3 DNA follows: TGTGCCAGCAGTTTGTCTGGCGGTAACTACAATGAGCAGTTCTTC.

Note on this clone: One end of the junction does not line up with germline, which may come from a read error. The chain combines TRBV7-2 with TRBJ2-7, with TRBD2 matching over 10 bases. Germline CDR1 is SGHTA and CDR2 is FQGNSA. This CDR3 contains 14 residues. The CDR3 DNA follows: TGTGCCGGCAGCCTTAGCGGGAGGACCTACGAGCAGTACTTC. Translated, it gives CAGSLSGRTYEQYF.

The genes are TRBV15 and TRBJ1-4; 7 positions match TRBD1. The junction had 5 bases not matched to a gene; V was cut back by 1 base and J by 0 bases. The germline V gene has CDR1 LNHNV and CDR2 YYDKDF (reference sequence). This CDR3 comprises 17 residues. CDR3 nucleotides: TGTGCCACCAGCAGAGGGACAGGATATGCAACTAATGAAAAACTGTTTTTT. Amino acid sequence: CATSRGTGYATNEKLFF.

This chain connects TRBV18 to TRBJ1-4, with D uncertain. Germline CDR1 reads KGHSH; CDR2 reads LQKENI. The CDR3 consists of 15 residues. Trimming stripped 1 base from V and 4 bases from J, with 10 bases between. The CDR3 coding sequence is TGTGCCAGCTCACCACAGGCGGTGCTTAATGAAAAACTGTTTTTT. This sequence encodes CASSPQAVLNEKLFF.

The gene calls are TRBV7-3 and TRBJ2-3; D possibly corresponds to TRBD2 (6 bases). V was pared by 3 bases and J by 5 bases, with 12 bases between. The CDR3 totals 14 residues. Per germline, CDR1 SGHTA and CDR2 FQGTGA. CDR3 protein: CASSFSRRGDTQYF. The CDR3 DNA reads TGTGCCAGCAGCTTTAGTAGGAGGGGAGATACGCAGTATTTT.

The V and J genes are TRBV4-1 and TRBJ2-3, with 9 bases lining up with TRBD2. The V segment lost 0 bases and the J segment 10 bases; nucleotides outside the gene matches: 20. The CDR3 is 19 amino acids. The V gene's germline CDR1 is MGHRA and CDR2 YSYEKL. The CDR3 DNA reads TGCGCCAGCAGCCAAGAATCCTCCCTCCTTAGCGGGAGTTTCTTTCCGCAGTATTTT. Encoded protein: CASSQESSLLSGSFFPQYF.

This chain joins TRBV19 and TRBJ1-5; 9 bases align to TRBD1. V was clipped by 1 base and J by 0 bases; unmatched bases: 10. The CDR3 consists of 19 residues. Germline lookup yields CDR1 LNHDA and CDR2 SQIVND (reference sequence). The CDR3, as DNA: TGTGCCAGTAGTATAGGCCCGGGACAGGGTGATTATAGCAATCAGCCCCAGCATTTT. It specifies CASSIGPGQGDYSNQPQHF.

The chain joins TRBV27 to TRBJ1-1; D ambiguous. The germline V and J ends were trimmed by 3 bases and 6 bases, with 11 bases remaining between them. The CDR3 contains 13 residues. Germline V gives CDR1 MNHEY, CDR2 SMNVEV (reference sequence). In DNA form, the CDR3 reads TGTGCCAGCAGTTTTCGGAGGATTGCTGAAGCTTTCTTT. It codes for CASSFRRIAEAFF.

The chain has TRBV10-3 and TRBJ2-1; 9 positions match TRBD2. Losses at the gene ends were 4 bases for V and 9 bases for J; bases not matched to a gene: 10. The germline V gene has CDR1 ENHRY and CDR2 SYGVKD. The CDR3 runs to 15 residues. CDR3 loop: CAISGGVAGDFEQFF. The CDR3, as DNA: TGTGCCATCAGTGGTGGGGTAGCGGGAGACTTTGAGCAGTTCTTC.

Only a few counts were recorded for this clone. V gene TRBV7-3 combines with J gene TRBJ1-1; D gene ambiguous. The CDR3 is 14 residues long. Trimming left V 5 bases short and J 0 bases short, with 10 bases between. Germline values: CDR1 SGHTA, CDR2 FQGTGA. CDR3 nucleotides: TGTGCCAGCAGCCCAAATAGTTTGAACACTGAAGCTTTCTTT. Translated: CASSPNSLNTEAFF.

The chain carries TRBV6-1 and TRBJ1-2; 11 positions agree with TRBD1. The CDR3 extends over 17 amino acids. V gave up 3 bases and J gave up 4 bases; unmatched junction bases: 10. Germline V lookup: CDR1 MNHNS, CDR2 SASEGT. DNA of the CDR3: TGTGCCAGCAGTGACCCCCGGGACAGGGGGGTTAGCTATGGCTACACCTTC. As protein: CASSDPRDRGVSYGYTF.

This clone was observed once. This rearrangement joins TRBV14 to TRBJ1-1; no firm D call. With 1 base removed from V and 2 bases from J, the gap between germline ends came to 5 bases. The CDR3 length is 13 residues. The germline CDR1 and CDR2 sequences are SGHDN and FVKESK. CDR3 sequence reads: CASSQVRNTEAFF. The CDR3 DNA reads as TGTGCCAGCAGCCAAGTCAGAAACACTGAAGCTTTCTTT.

The chain couples TRBV7-2 to TRBJ2-7, with 9 bases aligning to TRBD1. The CDR3 has 11 amino acids. Unmatched junction bases numbered 5, after V lost 5 bases and J lost 12 bases. Germline V gene data show CDR1 as SGHTA and CDR2 as FQGNSA. Here the CDR3 reads CASSPGQGRYF. CDR3 coding DNA: TGTGCCAGCAGCCCTGGACAGGGGAGGTACTTC. Using reference TRBV7-2 and TRBJ2-7 for the parts outside the CDR3, the full variable domain is GAGVSQSPSNKVTEKGKDVELRCDPISGHTALYWYRQSLGQGLEFLIYFQGNSAPDKSGLPSDRFSAERTGGSVSTLTIQRTQQEDSAVYLCASSPGQGRYFGPGTRLTVT.

The genes are TRBV19 and TRBJ2-4; perhaps TRBD2 as D (5 bases). Trimming pared 5 bases from V and 1 base from J, leaving 12 bases between. The germline gives CDR1 LNHDA, CDR2 SQIVND (reference sequence). The CDR3 extends over 15 amino acids. The CDR3: CASSLGGEAKNIQYF. Written as DNA, the CDR3 is TGTGCCAGTAGTTTGGGTGGGGAGGCCAAAAACATTCAGTACTTC.

This chain links TRBV19 with TRBJ2-1, with TRBD2 matching 9 bases. Per the germline V gene, CDR1 is LNHDA and CDR2 is SQIVND (reference sequence). V dropped 4 bases and J dropped 1; count of bases not matched to a gene: 2. This CDR3 has 15 residues. The CDR3 bases are TGTGCCAGTAGTAAAACTAGCGGGTCCTACAATGAGCAGTTCTTC. It codes for CASSKTSGSYNEQFF.

The rearrangement joins TRBV19 to TRBJ1-5; no definite D call. The CDR3 contains 14 residues. The germline gives CDR1 LNHDA, CDR2 SQIVND (reference sequence). Trimming took off 3 bases at V and 7 bases at J, with 13 bases between the two ends. In DNA form, the CDR3 reads TGTGCCAGTAGTATGGAGGTAAATCGGCAGCCCCAGCATTTT. Amino acid sequence: CASSMEVNRQPQHF. Using reference TRBV19 and TRBJ1-5 for the parts outside the CDR3, the full variable domain is DGGITQSPKYLFRKEGQNVTLSCEQNLNHDAMYWYRQDPGQGLRLIYYSQIVNDFQKGDIAEGYSVSREKKESFPLTVTSAQKNPTAFYLCASSMEVNRQPQHFGDGTRLSIL.

This chain uses TRBV5-1 with TRBJ2-7, with D perhaps matching TRBD2 (5 bases). Trimming left V 5 bases short and J 2 bases short, with 14 bases between. The length of the CDR3 is 14 residues. Germline assignment: CDR1 SGHRS and CDR2 YFSETQ. CDR3 DNA: TGCGCCAGCAGTCTTGGAAGCGGAGCCTACGAGCAGTACTTC. Amino acids: CASSLGSGAYEQYF. Variable domain in full (rest from reference TRBV5-1 and TRBJ2-7): KAGVTQTPRYLIKTRGQQVTLSCSPISGHRSVSWYQQTPGQGLQFLFEYFSETQRNKGNFPGRFSGRQFSNSRSEMNVSTLELGDSALYLCASSLGSGAYEQYFGPGTRLTVT.

V usage is TRBV5-4 and J usage is TRBJ2-5; 12 bases agree with TRBD2. Looked up from germline, CDR1 is SGHNT and CDR2 is YYREEE (reference sequence). CDR3 length: 16 amino acids. Unmatched junction bases numbered 4, after V lost 2 bases and J lost 2 bases. This CDR3 is CASSFGLAGLQETQYF. In DNA form, the CDR3 reads TGTGCCAGCAGCTTCGGACTAGCGGGATTACAAGAGACCCAGTACTTC.

The chain combines TRBV11-1 with TRBJ2-7, with 9 bases that match TRBD2. CDR3 length equals 14 residues. Trimming cost V 5 bases and J 7 bases; bases outside gene matches: 9. Germline V gene data show CDR1 as SGHAT and CDR2 as FQDESV (reference sequence). CDR3 coding DNA: TGTGCCAGCAGCCTTAGCGGGAGTCAATCAGAGCAGTACTTC. Translation gives CASSLSGSQSEQYF. The entire variable domain, with the rest obtained from reference TRBV11-1 and TRBJ2-7, is as follows: EAEVAQSPRYKITEKSQAVAFWCDPISGHATLYWYRQILGQGPELLVQFQDESVVDDSQLPKDRFSAERLKGVDSTLKIQPAELGDSAMYLCASSLSGSQSEQYFGPGTRLTVT.

In DNA form, the CDR3 reads TGCGCCAGCAGCTTGGGTCTGACTAGCGGGAGGGAGACCCAGTACTTC. As protein: CASSLGLTSGRETQYF. The chain joins TRBV5-1 to TRBJ2-5; 13 positions agree with TRBD2. CDR1 is SGHRS and CDR2 is YFSETQ in the germline V gene. The CDR3 loop spans 16 amino acids. The V segment lost 0 bases and the J segment 5 bases; nucleotides outside the gene matches: 4.

J is TRBJ2-1 and V is TRBV7-3, with D possibly being TRBD1 (6 bases). Trimming pared 2 bases from V and 11 bases from J, leaving 10 bases between. The CDR3 runs 12 residues. Germline lookup yields CDR1 SGHTA and CDR2 FQGTGA. The CDR3 sequence is CASSLSGVQQFF. DNA for the CDR3: TGTGCCAGCAGCTTATCAGGGGTACAGCAGTTCTTC.

The rearrangement uses TRBV5-6 and TRBJ2-2; TRBD1 matches 7 bases. CDR1 SGHDT and CDR2 YYEEEE come from the germline V gene. The V segment lost 4 bases and the J segment 4 bases; nucleotides outside the gene matches: 4. The CDR3 has 14 residues. CDR3 coding DNA: TGTGCCAGCAGCCCGGGACAGCCCACCGGGGAGCTGTTTTTT. Residues: CASSPGQPTGELFF.

This chain links TRBV27 with TRBJ1-4; maybe TRBD1 (6 bases). The germline V gene encodes CDR1 MNHEY and CDR2 SMNVEV (reference sequence). Between the trimmed V and J ends, which lost 5 bases and 5 bases, there was a span of 15 bases. The CDR3 runs 15 residues. DNA of the CDR3: TGTGCCAGCAGTCCTCAGGGACACCCCAATGAAAAACTGTTTTTT. It is translated as CASSPQGHPNEKLFF.

This chain joins TRBV30 and TRBJ1-5; 10 bases match TRBD1. This CDR3 comprises 15 residues. Germline-derived CDR1 and CDR2 are GTSNPN and SVGIG (reference sequence). Losses at the gene ends were 1 base for V and 6 bases for J; bases not matched to a gene: 6. In nucleotides, the CDR3 is TGTGCCTGGAGTGCGGGGACAGGGGCGGGTCAGCCCCAGCATTTT. Amino acid sequence: CAWSAGTGAGQPQHF.

The chain links TRBV27 to TRBJ2-3, with D maybe TRBD2 (5 bases). Trimming cost V 2 bases and J 2 bases, with 11 bases left between them. CDR3 length: 15 residues. Germline loops: CDR1 MNHEY, CDR2 SMNVEV (reference sequence). The CDR3 bases are TGTGCCAGCAGTTTAACTAGTGTCGACACAGATACGCAGTATTTT. Protein product: CASSLTSVDTDTQYF.

With respect to this clone: Sequence at one end of the junction differs from germline and may be a read error. The chain combines TRBV5-4 with TRBJ2-5, with 7 nucleotides matching TRBD2. The CDR3 covers 13 residues. From germline, CDR1 is SGHNT and CDR2 YYREEE (reference sequence). CDR3 sequence: CASSLASGETQYF. CDR3 in DNA: TGTGCCAGCAGTTTGGCTAGCGGCGAGACCCAGTACTTC.

This clone was seen just once. This chain connects TRBV2 to TRBJ1-1, with D hard to call. V lost 6 bases and J lost 4, with 12 bases in between. Germline V gene lookup returns CDR1 SNHLY and CDR2 FYNNEI. CDR3 length: 13 amino acids. The DNA of the CDR3 is TGTGCCAGCAGCTCGGAGGGTAGCACTGAAGCTTTCTTT. Its protein product is CASSSEGSTEAFF.

The gene calls are TRBV28 and TRBJ1-2, with D maybe TRBD1 (6 bases). The CDR3 length is 13 residues. The germline V gene has CDR1 MDHEN and CDR2 SYDVKM. V was cut by 8 bases and J by 4 bases, with 14 bases left in between. CDR3: CASCTGSGYGYTF. The CDR3 nucleotides are TGTGCCAGCTGTACAGGGTCGGGCTATGGCTACACCTTC.